The present T cell receptor beta chain was sequenced within a study of shared clonotypes between healthy human individuals. Study-wide findings and caveats: Sampling included only blood; tissue repertoires likely differ. Generation probabilities were higher for clonotypes shared across all four sorted-subset donors than for unshared ones.

With regard to this clone: What it binds is not known.

Clones were sequenced by immunoSEQ multiplex PCR, and TCRdb holds only the in-frame ones, with some missing. The data contain roughly 680,000 clones, 55% to 75% of them singletons. The CDR3 runs 14 residues. The V and J ends lost 0 bases and 9 bases respectively, with 12 bases between them. In germline, CDR1 is SGHTA, CDR2 FQGNSA. What was sequenced was memory CD4+ T cells sorted from blood. The subset denotes: CD45RA-negative fraction. This chain joins TRBV7-2 and TRBJ2-1; D gene unclear. The sequence derives from a woman aged 25 to 45 in good health. CDR3 in amino acids: CASSLARNIGEQFF. CDR3 bases: TGTGCCAGCAGCTTAGCGCGCAATATAGGTGAGCAGTTCTTC.